The present T cell receptor (beta chain) was sequenced within a study of blood T cell repertoires in COVID-19. Study details: Acute-phase and convalescent COVID-19 samples originated in the United States, Italy and Spain. T cells, B-cell-depleted T cells, or PBMCs supplied cDNA or gDNA.

Looked up from germline, CDR1 is SGHTA and CDR2 is FQGNSA. The CDR3 consists of 18 residues. V lost 0 bases, J lost 3 bases, and 13 bases stayed unmatched. This clone was seen a single time. In the authors' workflow: Nucleated cell counts were estimated from reference gene primer amplification. Data came from immunoSEQ multiplex PCR; TCRdb stores just in-frame clones and leaves some out. V, J and clone size were drawn from that table, and D and trimming were deduced from the DNA. The table has about 100,000 clones, 70% to 80% seen once. The source material was peripheral blood. This chain uses TRBV7-2 with TRBJ2-7; 8 positions agree with TRBD1. The sequence came from an older man with active or convalescent COVID-19. The CDR3 region is CASSLAGQGASVSYEQYF. CDR3 in DNA: TGTGCCAGCAGCTTAGCGGGTCAGGGGGCGTCCGTTAGCTACGAGCAGTACTTC.